The 9 T cell receptor beta chains listed next were all sequenced from one sample in a study of T cells in Graves' hyperthyroidism and ophthalmopathy. RNA transcripts gave rise to amplified TCR beta CDR3 regions. The TCR CDR3 was amplified in a first-round RT-PCR using the HTBI primer set. TCRdb re-called the multiplex PCR reads with MiXCR, one entry per CDR3 protein. The sample lists about 400,000 distinct CDR3 sequences; 15% to 19% were seen once. The specimen sequenced was blood. The receptors derive from a woman aged 18-29 years with Graves' hyperthyroidism that later progressed to Graves' ophthalmopathy.

In the case of this clonotype: A read error may explain this, as a much larger clone is one base away. The chain has TRBV11-2 and TRBJ2-3, with D possibly being TRBD2 (5 bases). The CDR3 covers 16 residues. Germline-derived CDR1 and CDR2 are SGHAT and FQNNGV. This CDR3 reads CASSLFWGSSTDTQNF. DNA for the CDR3: TGTGCCAGCAGCTTATTTTGGGGTTCTAGCACAGATACGCAGAATTTT.

J is TRBJ2-1 and V is TRBV7-2; 9 bases align to TRBD2. Germline V gene lookup returns CDR1 SGHTA and CDR2 FQGNSA. The trim removed 2 bases at V and 6 bases at J, leaving 14 bases unmatched. This CDR3 has 18 residues. CDR3 DNA: TGTGCCAGCAGCTTAATCCCCTCTTTGCGGGAGGGTAGCAATGAGCAGTTCTTC. It codes for CASSLIPSLREGSNEQFF.

Only a few counts were recorded for this clonotype. The chain couples TRBV13 to TRBJ2-7; 10 positions agree with TRBD2. Germline V lookup: CDR1 PRHDT, CDR2 FYEKMQ (reference sequence). Germline trimming cut 5 bases from V and 0 bases from J; bases unmatched to any gene: 4. The CDR3 spans 15 residues. DNA of the CDR3: TGTGCCAGCAGCCCGAGCGGGAGGGCCTCCTACGAGCAGTACTTC. Translation gives CASSPSGRASYEQYF.

Many counts were recorded for this clonotype. The chain employs TRBV7-2 and TRBJ2-1; D remains unclear. The length of the CDR3 is 16 residues. Trimming pared 2 bases from V and 5 bases from J, leaving 16 bases between. Looked up from germline, CDR1 is SGHTA and CDR2 is FQGNSA. CDR3 DNA: TGTGCCAGCAGCTTATTCGCAGTTACCGATCACAATGAGCAGTTCTTC. This encodes CASSLFAVTDHNEQFF.

This chain uses TRBV11-2 with TRBJ2-2; 9 nucleotides align to TRBD1. This CDR3 region has 17 residues. V was pared by 5 bases and J by 7 bases, with 14 bases of the junction left unmatched. CDR1 is SGHAT and CDR2 is FQNNGV in the germline V gene. The CDR3 is CASSQDGTGSIVGELFF. In DNA form, the CDR3 reads TGTGCCAGCAGCCAAGATGGGACAGGGTCGATCGTCGGGGAGCTGTTTTTT. Full variable domain (remainder filled in from reference TRBV11-2 and TRBJ2-2): EAGVAQSPRYKIIEKRQSVAFWCNPISGHATLYWYQQILGQGPKLLIQFQNNGVVDDSQLPKDRFSAERLKGVDSTLKIQPAKLEDSAVYLCASSQDGTGSIVGELFFGEGSRLTVL.

This clonotype was counted once. This chain joins TRBV2 and TRBJ1-1, with 8 bases fitting TRBD1. J gave up 2 bases and V 6 bases, and 5 bases lay outside the gene matches. This CDR3 region has 14 residues. Germline CDR1 SNHLY, CDR2 FYNNEI. In nucleotides, the CDR3 is TGTGCCAGCAGGGGGGACAGGTCCAACACTGAAGCTTTCTTT. Translating gives CASRGDRSNTEAFF.

The chain is built from TRBV15 and TRBJ2-3; tentative D call: TRBD1 (5 bases). The CDR3 is 15 amino acids. Per germline, CDR1 LNHNV and CDR2 YYDKDF (reference sequence). V gave up 2 bases and J gave up 0 bases, with 9 bases separating them. CDR3 loop: CATSRRQSSTDTQYF. The CDR3 bases are TGTGCCACCAGCAGACGACAGTCTAGCACAGATACGCAGTATTTT. The whole variable domain, filled in from reference TRBV15 and TRBJ2-3, reads DAMVIQNPRYQVTQFGKPVTLSCSQTLNHNVMYWYQQKSSQAPKLLFHYYDKDFNNEADTPDNFQSRRPNTSFCFLDIRSPGLGDTAMYLCATSRRQSSTDTQYFGPGTRLTVL.

This clonotype has only a few counts. The chain joins TRBV5-4 to TRBJ2-5, with 9 bases identical to TRBD1. Germline loops: CDR1 SGHNT, CDR2 YYREEE (reference sequence). The CDR3 runs 15 residues. J gave up 5 bases and V 4 bases, and 9 bases lay outside the gene matches. CDR3: CASSPWDRVGETQYF. The CDR3 DNA follows: TGTGCCAGCAGCCCGTGGGACAGGGTAGGGGAGACCCAGTACTTC.

The rearrangement links TRBV20-1 to TRBJ2-7; D is unresolved. Germline lookup yields CDR1 DFQATT and CDR2 SNEGSKA (reference sequence). The CDR3 has 11 residues. Deletions cut 6 bases from V and 4 bases from J, with 10 bases between. The CDR3 sequence is CSAPGLYEQYF. CDR3 nucleotides: TGCAGTGCCCCAGGTCTGTACGAGCAGTACTTC.